This TCR beta chain was retrieved from a study of T cells in Graves' hyperthyroidism and ophthalmopathy. Absent ophthalmopathy progression within 18 months defined stable Graves' hyperthyroidism. Patients showing uncontrolled infection, other autoimmune disease, pregnancy or lactation were ineligible. From germline, CDR1 is SGHTA and CDR2 FQGNSA. This CDR3 has 15 residues. Trimming removed 3 bases from V and 0 bases from J, with 9 bases in between. RNA transcripts gave rise to amplified TCR beta CDR3 regions. TCR CDR3 regions were first amplified by RT-PCR with HTBI primers. One entry per CDR3 protein results from TCRdb running MiXCR on the multiplex PCR reads. The profile shows hundreds of thousands of distinct CDR3 sequences, around 15% of them singletons. This clonotype was counted at least ten times.

This receptor was identified in a woman younger than 45 with Graves' hyperthyroidism. Source material: blood. This rearrangement joins TRBV7-2 to TRBJ2-1; D is undetermined. The CDR3 DNA reads TGTGCCAGCAGCTTTGCGCTGAGCTCCTACAATGAGCAGTTCTTC. Its protein product is CASSFALSSYNEQFF.